Listed below are T cell receptor beta chains from one sample, sequenced in a study of neurological immune-mediated disorders. TCRdb fed the 5' RACE reads into MiXCR, producing one record per CDR3 protein. Of under 80,000 distinct CDR3 sequences in the sample, 9.4% are singletons; the top ten hold about 1.7%. The sequenced material came from PBMCs. The source of these receptors is a man in his fifties in good health. The CDR3 runs from the conserved cysteine through the conserved F or W.

CASSVQADEKLFF	TRBV7-2	TRBJ1-4
CASSVAGGVHEQFF	TRBV9	TRBJ2-1
CATSREVSAADTQYF	TRBV15	TRBJ2-3
CSVENPKGHEQFF	TRBV29-1	TRBJ2-1
CASSFGGSFNEQFF	TRBV5-1	TRBJ2-1
CASSLLGGASDTQYF	TRBV7-8	TRBJ2-3
CVSSPRGLEGGRAETQYF	TRBV7-8	TRBJ2-5
CASSLDPSSYNEQFF	TRBV5-1	TRBJ2-1
CSVTVGTGTPDTQYF	TRBV29-1	TRBJ2-3
CASSLGGTANTGELFF	TRBV5-1	TRBJ2-2
CASSQETGVGYGYTF	TRBV4-1	TRBJ1-2
CASSLAGTGMGGELFF	TRBV7-8	TRBJ2-2
CASTPRGVYEQYF	TRBV11-2	TRBJ2-7
CASIPSHNTGELFF	TRBV6-1	TRBJ2-2
CSARGRTSGSTDTQYF	TRBV20-1	TRBJ2-3
CASRTLNRDTIYF	TRBV12-3/TRBV12-4	TRBJ1-3
CASSQGQLDSPLHF	TRBV5-1	TRBJ1-6
CASSQGTSSLYEQYF	TRBV4-1	TRBJ2-7
CATSDSRGSGRGTGELFF	TRBV24-1	TRBJ2-2
CASRLDPGVYEQYF	TRBV5-1	TRBJ2-7
CSVETGSSYGYTF	TRBV29-1	TRBJ1-2
CASSQGRGLYEQYF	TRBV14	TRBJ2-7
CASSAGEGLIEQYF	TRBV9	TRBJ2-7
CASSLDRNTGELFF	TRBV5-1	TRBJ2-2
CASSVGREALYEQFF	TRBV9	TRBJ2-1
CASRTGGTNTGELFF	TRBV5-1	TRBJ2-2
CSARRSGSFSISYNEQFF	TRBV20-1	TRBJ2-1
CASSPGTSTDTQYF	TRBV5-1	TRBJ2-3
CASSINGGNEQYF	TRBV19	TRBJ2-7
CASSKTSGSNWGTYNEQFF	TRBV14	TRBJ2-1
CASSLAGAGQAGANVLTF	TRBV5-1	TRBJ2-6
CAIGTYDSNTGELFF	TRBV10-3	TRBJ2-2
CASSQDGTPSTQYF	TRBV4-1	TRBJ2-5
CASSSGLAGYNEQFF	TRBV7-9	TRBJ2-1
CASQPGGSTEAFF	TRBV5-1	TRBJ1-1
CASSLVGPASGANVLTF	TRBV5-1	TRBJ2-6
CSARAGASTDTQYF	TRBV20-1	TRBJ2-3
CASSFGAGPLTFF	TRBV27	TRBJ2-1
CASSPRLAGEPHSGANVLTF	TRBV18	TRBJ2-6
CASSPSWVGTAGYTF	TRBV18	TRBJ1-2
CASSQESRGAEAFF	TRBV3-1	TRBJ1-1
CAIQRGAWETQYF	TRBV6-6	TRBJ2-5
CSAERGAGYEQYF	TRBV20-1	TRBJ2-7
CASSLHRLAEITDTQYF	TRBV7-9	TRBJ2-3
CASSRSRDGGTGELFF	TRBV3-1	TRBJ2-2
CASSSEDWTGKNIQYF	TRBV5-6	TRBJ2-4
CASSQGNWVYGYTF	TRBV12-3/TRBV12-4	TRBJ1-2
CASSYGTVLNYEQYF	TRBV5-1	TRBJ2-7